These T cell receptor beta chains were read from a single sample in a study of spatial heterogeneity in lung cancer. Via MiXCR, TCRdb re-called the 5' RACE reads, giving one row per CDR3 protein. The sample yields about 12,000 distinct CDR3 sequences, roughly 6.4% seen once. Sequencing used normal lung tissue next to the tumor, obtained at surgery. All receptors come from a male donor with early-stage non-small cell lung cancer. The CDR3 runs from the conserved cysteine through the conserved F or W. Fields, in order: clone size, CDR3 length, V gene, D gene, J gene, CDR3 protein, CDR3 DNA. D genes are given only for firm matches. Size tells how often a clone was seen (once, few, many) or the class of an expanded clone, and some rows leave it out.

clone size: .
CDR3 length: 14
V gene: TRBV28
D gene: .
J gene: TRBJ1-4
CDR3 protein: CASSKMTENEKLFF
CDR3 DNA: TGTGCCAGCAGCAAAATGACAGAGAATGAAAAACTGTTTTTT

clone size: many
CDR3 length: 13
V gene: TRBV10-2
D gene: .
J gene: TRBJ2-7
CDR3 protein: CASSESLGHEQYF
CDR3 DNA: TGCGCCAGCAGTGAGTCATTAGGCCACGAGCAGTACTTC

clone size: .
CDR3 length: 14
V gene: TRBV7-2
D gene: .
J gene: TRBJ2-3
CDR3 protein: CASSRAGLLDTQYF
CDR3 DNA: TGTGCCAGCAGCCGCGCGGGATTACTAGATACGCAGTATTTT

clone size: medium-sized
CDR3 length: 15
V gene: TRBV27
D gene: .
J gene: TRBJ1-1
CDR3 protein: CASSLAQGYRTEAFF
CDR3 DNA: TGTGCCAGCAGTTTGGCGCAGGGGTATCGCACTGAAGCTTTCTTT

clone size: medium-sized
CDR3 length: 14
V gene: TRBV7-8
D gene: TRBD1
J gene: TRBJ2-7
CDR3 protein: CASSMGQGAGEQYF
CDR3 DNA: TGTGCCAGCAGCATGGGACAGGGGGCTGGCGAGCAGTACTTC

clone size: .
CDR3 length: 14
V gene: TRBV12-3/TRBV12-4
D gene: TRBD1
J gene: TRBJ1-2
CDR3 protein: CASSPGQGVYGYTF
CDR3 DNA: TGTGCCAGCAGTCCAGGACAGGGTGTCTATGGCTACACCTTC

clone size: many
CDR3 length: 14
V gene: TRBV30
D gene: .
J gene: TRBJ1-4
CDR3 protein: CAWSGQGTNEKLFF
CDR3 DNA: TGTGCCTGGAGTGGCCAGGGGACTAATGAAAAACTGTTTTTT

clone size: many
CDR3 length: 16
V gene: TRBV10-3
D gene: .
J gene: TRBJ2-3
CDR3 protein: CAISGAERASTDTQYF
CDR3 DNA: TGTGCCATCAGTGGGGCCGAGCGGGCGAGCACAGATACGCAGTATTTT

clone size: medium-sized
CDR3 length: 16
V gene: TRBV27
D gene: .
J gene: TRBJ1-5
CDR3 protein: CASSPGRGANNQPQHF
CDR3 DNA: TGTGCCAGCAGTCCAGGCAGGGGCGCAAACAATCAGCCCCAGCATTTT

clone size: .
CDR3 length: 17
V gene: TRBV12-3/TRBV12-4
D gene: TRBD2
J gene: TRBJ2-1
CDR3 protein: CASSLRPGGGPYNEQFF
CDR3 DNA: TGTGCCAGCAGCCTCCGCCCGGGAGGGGGACCCTACAATGAGCAGTTCTTC

clone size: many
CDR3 length: 15
V gene: TRBV7-2
D gene: .
J gene: TRBJ2-2
CDR3 protein: CASSLGTARTGELFF
CDR3 DNA: TGTGCCAGCAGCTTAGGCACAGCTCGCACCGGGGAGCTGTTTTTT

clone size: many
CDR3 length: 15
V gene: TRBV5-1
D gene: TRBD2
J gene: TRBJ2-5
CDR3 protein: CASSTEGLAMETQYF
CDR3 DNA: TGCGCCAGCAGCACGGAGGGACTAGCGATGGAGACCCAGTACTTC

clone size: .
CDR3 length: 13
V gene: TRBV10-3
D gene: .
J gene: TRBJ2-5
CDR3 protein: CAISLEERKTQYF
CDR3 DNA: TGTGCCATCAGCCTCGAGGAGCGGAAGACCCAGTACTTC

clone size: few
CDR3 length: 15
V gene: TRBV6-6
D gene: TRBD2
J gene: TRBJ2-1
CDR3 protein: CASSRLSGGYNEQFF
CDR3 DNA: TGTGCCAGCAGCCGACTTAGCGGGGGATACAATGAGCAGTTCTTC

clone size: many
CDR3 length: 15
V gene: TRBV27
D gene: .
J gene: TRBJ1-1
CDR3 protein: CASSPDEPGLVEAFF
CDR3 DNA: TGTGCCAGCAGTCCCGACGAGCCGGGATTGGTTGAAGCTTTCTTT

clone size: many
CDR3 length: 14
V gene: TRBV5-1
D gene: TRBD1
J gene: TRBJ2-3
CDR3 protein: CASQGAHSTDTQYF
CDR3 DNA: TGCGCCAGCCAGGGGGCGCATAGCACAGATACGCAGTATTTT

clone size: medium-sized
CDR3 length: 15
V gene: TRBV24-1
D gene: .
J gene: TRBJ2-3
CDR3 protein: CATSETGTQTDTQYF
CDR3 DNA: TGTGCCACCAGTGAGACCGGGACCCAGACAGATACGCAGTATTTT

clone size: many
CDR3 length: 14
V gene: TRBV10-3
D gene: .
J gene: TRBJ2-7
CDR3 protein: CAISALGSYDEQYF
CDR3 DNA: TGTGCCATCAGTGCCTTAGGAAGCTACGACGAGCAGTACTTC

clone size: .
CDR3 length: 15
V gene: TRBV2
D gene: TRBD2
J gene: TRBJ2-1
CDR3 protein: CASSERASGYNEQFF
CDR3 DNA: TGTGCCAGCAGTGAACGGGCTAGCGGATACAATGAGCAGTTCTTC

clone size: many
CDR3 length: 12
V gene: TRBV6-6
D gene: TRBD1
J gene: TRBJ1-6
CDR3 protein: CASRGQGSPLHF
CDR3 DNA: TGTGCCAGCAGGGGACAGGGTTCACCCCTCCACTTT

clone size: few
CDR3 length: 14
V gene: TRBV27
D gene: .
J gene: TRBJ1-1
CDR3 protein: CASRRIGTGTEAFF
CDR3 DNA: TGTGCCAGCAGAAGAATCGGGACCGGCACTGAAGCTTTCTTT

clone size: many
CDR3 length: 16
V gene: TRBV19
D gene: .
J gene: TRBJ2-2
CDR3 protein: CASSIWGRLNTGELFF
CDR3 DNA: TGTGCCAGTAGTATATGGGGGAGGCTCAACACCGGGGAGCTGTTTTTT

clone size: many
CDR3 length: 11
V gene: TRBV2
D gene: .
J gene: TRBJ2-1
CDR3 protein: CASSAFPEQFF
CDR3 DNA: TGTGCCAGCAGTGCCTTCCCAGAGCAGTTCTTC

clone size: many
CDR3 length: 14
V gene: TRBV20-1
D gene: .
J gene: TRBJ1-6
CDR3 protein: CSATEGPVNSPLHF
CDR3 DNA: TGCAGTGCTACCGAGGGTCCCGTCAATTCACCCCTCCACTTT

clone size: many
CDR3 length: 16
V gene: TRBV29-1
D gene: .
J gene: TRBJ2-6
CDR3 protein: CSVTRDIDSGANVLTF
CDR3 DNA: TGCAGCGTGACAAGGGACATTGACTCTGGGGCCAACGTCCTGACTTTC

clone size: large
CDR3 length: 13
V gene: TRBV29-1
D gene: .
J gene: TRBJ1-1
CDR3 protein: CSAQQDLNTEAFF
CDR3 DNA: TGCAGCGCTCAACAGGACTTGAACACTGAAGCTTTCTTT

clone size: .
CDR3 length: 14
V gene: TRBV12-3/TRBV12-4
D gene: .
J gene: TRBJ1-3
CDR3 protein: CASSLGAGGNTIYF
CDR3 DNA: TGTGCCAGCAGTTTGGGGGCAGGAGGAAACACCATATATTTT

clone size: medium-sized
CDR3 length: 12
V gene: TRBV2
D gene: .
J gene: TRBJ1-1
CDR3 protein: CASRPDLERAFF
CDR3 DNA: TGTGCCAGCAGGCCCGATTTGGAGAGAGCTTTCTTT

clone size: few
CDR3 length: 15
V gene: TRBV6-1
D gene: .
J gene: TRBJ1-5
CDR3 protein: CASSEALSGPKPQHF
CDR3 DNA: TGTGCCAGCAGTGAAGCGCTATCAGGCCCCAAGCCCCAGCATTTT

clone size: many
CDR3 length: 16
V gene: TRBV9
D gene: .
J gene: TRBJ2-1
CDR3 protein: CASSVVFRTVVDEQFF
CDR3 DNA: TGTGCCAGCAGCGTAGTATTCAGGACAGTCGTCGATGAGCAGTTCTTC

clone size: many
CDR3 length: 14
V gene: TRBV6-1
D gene: .
J gene: TRBJ1-2
CDR3 protein: CASTRDTQPAGYTF
CDR3 DNA: TGTGCCAGCACCCGGGACACCCAACCGGCAGGCTACACCTTC

clone size: many
CDR3 length: 15
V gene: TRBV24-1
D gene: TRBD2
J gene: TRBJ2-3
CDR3 protein: CATSLGLAGLDPQYF
CDR3 DNA: TGTGCCACCAGTTTGGGACTAGCGGGACTGGATCCGCAGTATTTT

clone size: many
CDR3 length: 15
V gene: TRBV4-2
D gene: TRBD1
J gene: TRBJ1-2
CDR3 protein: CASSHDGQGGIGYTF
CDR3 DNA: TGTGCCAGCAGCCACGATGGACAGGGTGGAATCGGCTACACCTTC

clone size: many
CDR3 length: 13
V gene: TRBV7-2
D gene: .
J gene: TRBJ2-1
CDR3 protein: CASSSGSYNEQFF
CDR3 DNA: TGTGCCAGCAGCTCCGGGTCGTACAATGAGCAGTTCTTC

clone size: few
CDR3 length: 14
V gene: TRBV7-2
D gene: .
J gene: TRBJ1-5
CDR3 protein: CASSLEGGNQPQHF
CDR3 DNA: TGTGCCAGCAGCTTAGAAGGGGGCAATCAGCCCCAGCATTTT

clone size: few
CDR3 length: 15
V gene: TRBV27
D gene: .
J gene: TRBJ2-3
CDR3 protein: CASSFRSYLTDTQYF
CDR3 DNA: TGTGCCAGCAGTTTCCGTTCCTACCTCACAGATACGCAGTATTTT

clone size: .
CDR3 length: 18
V gene: TRBV24-1
D gene: .
J gene: TRBJ2-6
CDR3 protein: CATSDHRAASSGANVLTF
CDR3 DNA: TGTGCCACCAGTGATCACAGGGCCGCTTCCTCTGGGGCCAACGTCCTGACTTTC

clone size: many
CDR3 length: 11
V gene: TRBV5-4
D gene: .
J gene: TRBJ2-1
CDR3 protein: CAGGGGNEQFF
CDR3 DNA: TGTGCTGGTGGAGGGGGCAATGAGCAGTTCTTC

clone size: many
CDR3 length: 11
V gene: TRBV7-2
D gene: .
J gene: TRBJ1-6
CDR3 protein: CASSLTSPLHF
CDR3 DNA: TGTGCCAGCAGCCTCACCTCACCCCTCCACTTT

clone size: medium-sized
CDR3 length: 13
V gene: TRBV6-2/TRBV6-3
D gene: TRBD2
J gene: TRBJ2-1
CDR3 protein: CASKREGLGEQFF
CDR3 DNA: TGTGCCAGCAAACGGGAGGGCCTTGGTGAGCAGTTCTTC

clone size: many
CDR3 length: 14
V gene: TRBV7-9
D gene: .
J gene: TRBJ1-1
CDR3 protein: CASRLTGRNTEAFF
CDR3 DNA: TGTGCCAGCAGATTAACAGGACGTAACACTGAAGCTTTCTTT

clone size: many
CDR3 length: 16
V gene: TRBV7-9
D gene: TRBD1
J gene: TRBJ1-4
CDR3 protein: CASSLVWTGEDEKLFF
CDR3 DNA: TGTGCCAGCAGCTTAGTCTGGACAGGGGAGGATGAAAAACTGTTTTTT

clone size: few
CDR3 length: 15
V gene: TRBV10-3
D gene: .
J gene: TRBJ1-2
CDR3 protein: CAATPGPSANYGYTF
CDR3 DNA: TGTGCCGCCACTCCCGGGCCCTCAGCTAACTATGGCTACACCTTC

clone size: .
CDR3 length: 17
V gene: TRBV14
D gene: TRBD1
J gene: TRBJ1-2
CDR3 protein: CASSQAGQGPLDYGYTF
CDR3 DNA: TGTGCCAGCAGCCAAGCGGGACAGGGCCCTTTGGACTATGGCTACACCTTC

clone size: .
CDR3 length: 15
V gene: TRBV23-1
D gene: TRBD1
J gene: TRBJ1-5
CDR3 protein: CASSPTGTGVQPQHF
CDR3 DNA: TGTGCCAGCAGCCCCACCGGGACAGGGGTTCAGCCCCAGCATTTT

clone size: many
CDR3 length: 16
V gene: TRBV20-1
D gene: .
J gene: TRBJ1-3
CDR3 protein: CSARDPSRGRGNTIYF
CDR3 DNA: TGCAGTGCTAGAGACCCATCCCGGGGGCGGGGAAACACCATATATTTT

clone size: many
CDR3 length: 13
V gene: TRBV12-5
D gene: .
J gene: TRBJ2-7
CDR3 protein: CASGLVLSNEQYF
CDR3 DNA: TGTGCTAGTGGTTTGGTACTCTCGAACGAGCAGTACTTC

clone size: .
CDR3 length: 14
V gene: TRBV5-1
D gene: .
J gene: TRBJ1-1
CDR3 protein: CASRVQGSGTEAFF
CDR3 DNA: TGCGCCAGCAGGGTACAGGGCTCGGGGACTGAAGCTTTCTTT

clone size: many
CDR3 length: 13
V gene: TRBV30
D gene: .
J gene: TRBJ1-5
CDR3 protein: CAWSVAGRQPQHF
CDR3 DNA: TGTGCCTGGAGTGTAGCAGGGCGGCAGCCCCAGCATTTT

clone size: many
CDR3 length: 15
V gene: TRBV28
D gene: TRBD1
J gene: TRBJ2-2
CDR3 protein: CASSKPGQGEWELFF
CDR3 DNA: TGTGCCAGCAGCAAACCGGGACAGGGAGAGTGGGAGCTGTTTTTT

clone size: many
CDR3 length: 15
V gene: TRBV10-3
D gene: .
J gene: TRBJ2-3
CDR3 protein: CAIRGAGEGTDTQYF
CDR3 DNA: TGTGCCATCAGGGGAGCCGGAGAGGGCACAGATACGCAGTATTTT

clone size: .
CDR3 length: 15
V gene: TRBV5-7
D gene: TRBD2
J gene: TRBJ2-7
CDR3 protein: CASSLGLATYYEQYF
CDR3 DNA: TGTGCCAGCAGCTTGGGACTAGCAACGTATTACGAGCAGTACTTC

clone size: many
CDR3 length: 13
V gene: TRBV29-1
D gene: .
J gene: TRBJ1-1
CDR3 protein: CSVQTGVNTEAFF
CDR3 DNA: TGCAGCGTGCAGACAGGAGTGAACACTGAAGCTTTCTTT